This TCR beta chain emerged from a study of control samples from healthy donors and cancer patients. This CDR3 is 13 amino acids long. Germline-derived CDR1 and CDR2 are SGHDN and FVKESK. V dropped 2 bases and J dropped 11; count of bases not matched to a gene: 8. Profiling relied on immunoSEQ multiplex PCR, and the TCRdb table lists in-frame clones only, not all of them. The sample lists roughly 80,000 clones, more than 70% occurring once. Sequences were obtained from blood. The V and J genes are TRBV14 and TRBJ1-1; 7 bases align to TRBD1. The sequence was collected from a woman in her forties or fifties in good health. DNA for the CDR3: TGTGCCAGCAGCCAAAACCGGGCAGGGGGGGCTTTCTTT. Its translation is CASSQNRAGGAFF. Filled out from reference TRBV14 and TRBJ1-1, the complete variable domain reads EAGVTQFPSHSVIEKGQTVTLRCDPISGHDNLYWYRRVMGKEIKFLLHFVKESKQDESGMPNNRFLAERTGGTYSTLKVQPAELEDSGVYFCASSQNRAGGAFFGQGTRLTVV.